This T cell receptor (beta chain) was sequenced during a study of blood T cell repertoires in COVID-19 (TCRdb year 2020). Notes on the research overall: Samples covering the acute and convalescent phases of COVID-19 were provided by collaborators in the United States, Italy and Spain. The material from the prospective study consisted of cDNA or gDNA derived from T cells, B-cell-depleted T cells, or PBMCs. Deeply sampled blood TCRbeta repertoires from subjects exposed to, actively infected with, or recovered from COVID-19 were included in the dataset. A freely available public database, intended as a resource for researchers studying the immune response to SARS-CoV-2, is where the repertoires were released. Samples came from the ongoing ImmuneRACE study (first 160 participants) plus 1,254 subjects from 6 global collaborators. Sample metadata almost always included a de-identified subject ID, COVID-19 status, age in years and sex. Where available, HLA class I and class II types were taken from metadata supplied by the sample provider and were not determined by assay-based typing. Beyond this particular receptor, the publication reports: The amount of clinical and demographic metadata varied by source and participant and was provided uncurated.

This clone was picked up a small number of times. Its antigen is not yet known. No much larger clone is present one base from it, and per-base qualities are unavailable. TCRbeta CDR3 regions were amplified from genomic DNA using the immunoSEQ Assay, a bias-controlled multiplex PCR. On the authors' methods: The number of nucleated cells in each sample was estimated by amplification of reference gene primers within the assay. Sequence reads were collapsed and filtered to measure the absolute abundance of every unique TCRbeta CDR3 rearrangement. For each sample, productive Simpson clonality was calculated by taking the square root of Simpson's diversity index across productive rearrangements. As stored in TCRdb, this immuneACCESS dataset retains in-frame rearrangements with V and J assigned. A fraction of the clones does not appear; measured against another copy, unresolved V genes explain less than half of the discrepancy, and the remainder lacks a known reason. The DNA was the basis for D and trimming; V, J and clone size are from that table. Here the sample has 95,000 to 120,000 clones; approximately 81% occur a single time. The ten largest clones capture more than 3% of the sample.

The cysteine opens and the phenylalanine closes a CDR3 of 13 amino acids. The entry retains the CDR3 DNA only, 39 bases that are in frame from base 1. Between the V and J ends, shortened by 3 bases and 8 bases respectively, the junction contains 8 bases. From a lookup of the germline V gene, CDR1 and CDR2 are MGHRA and YSYEKL. Each collaborating institution followed its own protocols to collect whole blood in K2EDTA tubes. For TCRbeta analysis, collaborators shipped samples in one of three forms: frozen whole blood, isolated PBMCs, or DNA extracted from either of those sample types. The sequence joins TRBV4-1 to TRBJ1-6, with a weak D call of TRBD1 (6 bases match). The sequenced material came from peripheral blood. The sequence derives from a man aged 35-49 years with acute or convalescent COVID-19. The DNA sequence reads TGCGCCAGCAGCCAGACAGGTTATTCACCCCTCCACTTT. Translated, it reads CASSQTGYSPLHF.